Reported below is one T cell receptor beta chain. Its target is not known. V was shortened by 0 bases and J by 7 bases, with 6 bases between the two germline ends. The CDR3 extends over 12 amino acids. Germline V lookup: CDR1 MGHRA, CDR2 YSYEKL. This specimen comes from a study of T cell repertoires in cytomegalovirus infection. Study-wide background: Public TCR beta signatures marked donors with CMV infection and the matching HLA. General study findings and limits: It was HLA-C-restricted CMV-specific TCR beta clonotypes that dominated the response ex vivo. The cumulative frequency of public TCR beta families identified carriers of CMV plus the relevant HLA.

Via MiXCR, TCRdb re-called the reads, giving one row per CDR3 protein. Among 310,000 or so distinct CDR3 sequences listed, around a sixth were seen once. The source is a human donor in good health (CMV status not recorded). Some clones in this sample may be carry-over from other donors' samples. Sequencing was performed on PBMCs. This chain joins TRBV4-1 and TRBJ1-2; D is uncertain. The CDR3 sequence: CASSQDTFGYTF. In DNA form, the CDR3 reads TGCGCCAGCAGCCAAGATACTTTTGGCTACACCTTC.